This T cell receptor (beta chain) appears in the sequencing data of a study of blood T cell repertoires in COVID-19. In the study overall: Sites across the United States, Italy and Spain contributed samples from acute and convalescent COVID-19.

The CDR3 length is 13 residues. The ends were cut back, 5 bases at V and 4 bases at J, with 11 bases in the middle. Germline V gene data show CDR1 as SGHTA and CDR2 as FQGNSA. In the authors' methods: Amplification with reference gene primers provided the estimates of nucleated cell counts. Measured with immunoSEQ multiplex PCR; TCRdb has only the in-frame clones, and not every one. D and trimming come from the DNA, and the V and J calls and clone size come from that table. The data hold 57,000 or so clones, with around 87% observed a single time. The chain carries TRBV7-2 and TRBJ1-1; D perhaps matches TRBD1 (6 bases). Sequencing was done on a sample of peripheral blood. The sequence was obtained from a human donor in a cohort sampled during active COVID-19. Written as DNA, the CDR3 is TGTGCCAGCAGCCGGAGGGGGGGCACTGAAGCTTTCTTT. It specifies CASSRRGGTEAFF.